This section outlines one TCR beta chain sequence together with its context. Its antigen is undetermined. One end of the junction fails to match germline, which may point to a read error. The library came from three nested PCR rounds adapted from ARM-PCR protocols. Each CDR3 protein gets one entry after TCRdb re-called the multiplex PCR reads with MiXCR. Of some 95,000 distinct CDR3 sequences listed, around three quarters are singletons. RNA was extracted from bulk tissue without any cell sorting. More than 3 cm separated this lung sample from the edge of the tumor. The data derive from a study of tumor and adjacent non-tumor tissue in lung cancer. On the study more broadly: The cohort had under 15 adenocarcinoma, a couple of squamous cell and 1 small cell patients. Some 4.2 million productive TCRbeta reads were obtained per sample on average.

Overall study results and limits: Tumor tissue had significantly higher TCR diversity than normal lung. Higher tumor TCR diversity was associated with shorter survival.

This clonotype originated in a man in his 60s with small cell lung cancer. Input material: distant non-tumor lung tissue.

CDR3 loop: CVSSQAAAEYSRLHF. The CDR3 nucleotides are TGTGTCAGCAGCCAAGCGGCGGCCGAATATTCACGCCTCCACTTT. This chain connects TRBV4-2 to TRBJ1-6; D remains unclear. The CDR3 extends over 15 amino acids. Germline loops: CDR1 LGHNA, CDR2 YNFKEQ.